This T cell receptor (beta chain) emerged from a study of neurological immune-mediated disorders. This clonotype was picked up many times. Trimming took 9 bases from V and 6 from J; bases not matched to a gene: 16. This CDR3 is built from 15 residues. Per the germline V gene, CDR1 is LNHNV and CDR2 is YYDKDF (reference sequence). Over 170 million TCR-beta sequences from 15-18 subjects came out of each sequencing run. TCRdb analysed the 5' RACE reads with MiXCR anew, one entry per CDR3 protein. Of about 59,000 distinct CDR3 sequences detected, under 30% appear once; the ten largest clones hold under 5.5%. Specified time point: technical triplicate 2.

V and J are TRBV15 and TRBJ2-7; TRBD2 agrees at 8 bases. This sequence originates from a man in his 60s with HTLV-1-associated myelopathy (HAM/TSP). Sequencing input: PBMCs. The CDR3 nucleotides are TGTGCCACGTCCCTTACACCCAAAAGCGGGAGCGAGCAGTACTTC. This gives the protein CATSLTPKSGSEQYF.